This T cell receptor (beta chain) was recovered during a study of blood T cells in healthy people across ages. The J segment lost 9 bases and the V segment lost 7 bases, leaving 20 bases of the junction unmatched. This CDR3 has 17 amino acids. Using a J-beta primer mix together with a sample-barcoded 5' primer, a second PCR was run for roughly 7 to 11 cycles. MiXCR was run by TCRdb on the 5' RACE reads, yielding one entry per CDR3 protein. The data show 790,000 or so distinct CDR3 sequences, around three fifths seen once. V usage is TRBV12-3 or TRBV12-4 and J usage is TRBJ1-5, with 8 bases lining up with TRBD1. Sequencing was performed on blood. This clonotype was obtained from a man aged 35 to 55 in good health. The CDR3 DNA sequence: TGTGCCAGCACCATTGCGGGAGGACAGGGCGGAGTGCGGCCCCAGCATTTT. Translation gives CASTIAGGQGGVRPQHF.